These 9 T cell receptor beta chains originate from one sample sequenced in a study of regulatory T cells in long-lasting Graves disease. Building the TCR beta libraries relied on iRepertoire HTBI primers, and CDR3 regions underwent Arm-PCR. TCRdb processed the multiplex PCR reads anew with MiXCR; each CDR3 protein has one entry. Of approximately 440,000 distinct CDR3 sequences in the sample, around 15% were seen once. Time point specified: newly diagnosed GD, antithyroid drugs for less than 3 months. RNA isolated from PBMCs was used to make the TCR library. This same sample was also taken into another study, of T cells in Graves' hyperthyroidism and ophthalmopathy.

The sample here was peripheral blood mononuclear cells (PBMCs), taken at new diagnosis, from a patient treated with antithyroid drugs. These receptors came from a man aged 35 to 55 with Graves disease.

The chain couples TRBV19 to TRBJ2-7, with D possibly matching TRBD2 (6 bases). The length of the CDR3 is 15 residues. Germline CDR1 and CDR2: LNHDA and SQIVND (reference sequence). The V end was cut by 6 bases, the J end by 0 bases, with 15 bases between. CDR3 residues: CASRLTGAPSYEQYF. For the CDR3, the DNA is TGTGCCAGTAGACTAACGGGAGCCCCCTCCTACGAGCAGTACTTC.

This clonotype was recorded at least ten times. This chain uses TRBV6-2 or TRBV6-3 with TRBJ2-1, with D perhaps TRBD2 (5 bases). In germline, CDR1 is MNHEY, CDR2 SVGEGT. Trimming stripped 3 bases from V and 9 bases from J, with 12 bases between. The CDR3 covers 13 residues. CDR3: CASSYGESGEQFF. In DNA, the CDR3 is TGTGCCAGCAGTTATGGGGAGAGCGGTGAGCAGTTCTTC.

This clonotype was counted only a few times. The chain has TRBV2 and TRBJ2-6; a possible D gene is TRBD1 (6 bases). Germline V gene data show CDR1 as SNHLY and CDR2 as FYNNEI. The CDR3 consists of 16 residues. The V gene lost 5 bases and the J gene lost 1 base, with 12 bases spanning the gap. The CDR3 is CASSRDTMSGANVLTF. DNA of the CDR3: TGTGCCAGCAGTAGGGACACCATGTCTGGGGCCAACGTCCTGACTTTC.

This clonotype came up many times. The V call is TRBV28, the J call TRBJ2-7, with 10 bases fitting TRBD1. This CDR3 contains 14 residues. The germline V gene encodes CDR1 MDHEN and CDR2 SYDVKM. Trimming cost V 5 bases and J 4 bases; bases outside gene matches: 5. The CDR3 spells CASSRPGQGYEQYF. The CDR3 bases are TGTGCCAGCAGTCGCCCGGGACAGGGGTACGAGCAGTACTTC. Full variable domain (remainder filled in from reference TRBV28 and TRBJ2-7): DVKVTQSSRYLVKRTGEKVFLECVQDMDHENMFWYRQDPGLGLRLIYFSYDVKMKEKGDIPEGYSVSREKKERFSLILESASTNQTSMYLCASSRPGQGYEQYFGPGTRLTVT.

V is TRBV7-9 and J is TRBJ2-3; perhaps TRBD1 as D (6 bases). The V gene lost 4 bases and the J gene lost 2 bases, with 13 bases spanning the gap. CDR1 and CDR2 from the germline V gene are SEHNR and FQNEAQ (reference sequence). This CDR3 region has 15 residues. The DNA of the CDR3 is TGTGCCAGCAGCTCGGTGTGGACAGACACAGATACGCAGTATTTT. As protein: CASSSVWTDTDTQYF. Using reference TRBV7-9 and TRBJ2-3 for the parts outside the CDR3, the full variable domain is DTGVSQNPRHKITKRGQNVTFRCDPISEHNRLYWYRQTLGQGPEFLTYFQNEAQLEKSRLLSDRFSAERPKGSFSTLEIQRTEQGDSAMYLCASSSVWTDTDTQYFGPGTRLTVL.

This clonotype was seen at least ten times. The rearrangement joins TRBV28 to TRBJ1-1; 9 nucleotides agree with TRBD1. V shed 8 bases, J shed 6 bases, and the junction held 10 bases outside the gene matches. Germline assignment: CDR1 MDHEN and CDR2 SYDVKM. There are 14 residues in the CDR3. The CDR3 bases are TGTGCCAGCCGACCGGGACAGGGAACGGCTGAAGCTTTCTTT. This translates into CASRPGQGTAEAFF.

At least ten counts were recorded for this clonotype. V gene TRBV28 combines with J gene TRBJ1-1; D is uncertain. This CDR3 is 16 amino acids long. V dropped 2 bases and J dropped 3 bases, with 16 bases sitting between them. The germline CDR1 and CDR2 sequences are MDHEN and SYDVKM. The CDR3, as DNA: TGTGCCAGCAGTTTAGGATGGACCCGGACGGACACTGAAGCTTTCTTT. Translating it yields CASSLGWTRTDTEAFF.

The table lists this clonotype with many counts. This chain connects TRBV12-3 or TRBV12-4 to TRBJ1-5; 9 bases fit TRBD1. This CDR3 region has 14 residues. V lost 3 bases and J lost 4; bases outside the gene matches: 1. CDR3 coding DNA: TGTGCCAGCAGTTTGGACAGGGGTAATCAGCCCCAGCATTTT. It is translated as CASSLDRGNQPQHF.

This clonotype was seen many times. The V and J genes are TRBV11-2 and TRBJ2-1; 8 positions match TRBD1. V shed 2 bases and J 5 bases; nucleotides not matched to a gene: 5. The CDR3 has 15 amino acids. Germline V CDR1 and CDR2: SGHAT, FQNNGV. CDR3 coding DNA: TGTGCCAGCAGCTTACGGACAGGGAGGAACAATGAGCAGTTCTTC. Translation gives CASSLRTGRNNEQFF.